This T cell receptor (beta chain) came from a study of T cells after yellow fever vaccination. The wider study: Those fractions that held only low numbers of cells were prepared using the SMART-Seq v4 Ultra Low Input RNA kit. Regarding the study as a whole: On re-exposure, the response was weaker but peaked faster, at day 5 versus 15. Most clones from primary vaccination were detected again post-booster (roughly 95% CD4, about 88% CD8).

Ten or more counts support this clonotype. Its specificity is not known. One entry per CDR3 protein, called by TCRdb with MiXCR from the 5' RACE reads. Altogether around 320,000 distinct CDR3 sequences are present, around 4.5% being singletons, with the ten largest covering roughly a fifth. This CDR3 spans 16 amino acids. V was shortened by 4 bases and J by 0 bases, with 16 bases between the two germline ends. The chain uses TRBV12-3 or TRBV12-4 and TRBJ2-7, with D perhaps given as TRBD1 or TRBD2 (5 bases each). The sequence derives from a young man who received the YFV17D yellow fever vaccine. This specimen consisted of PBMCs, obtained 15 days after the yellow fever booster vaccination. Here the CDR3 DNA reads TGTGCCAGCAGTTCTGGCCCTGGGGGAATCTCCTACGAGCAGTACTTC. Its protein is CASSSGPGGISYEQYF.